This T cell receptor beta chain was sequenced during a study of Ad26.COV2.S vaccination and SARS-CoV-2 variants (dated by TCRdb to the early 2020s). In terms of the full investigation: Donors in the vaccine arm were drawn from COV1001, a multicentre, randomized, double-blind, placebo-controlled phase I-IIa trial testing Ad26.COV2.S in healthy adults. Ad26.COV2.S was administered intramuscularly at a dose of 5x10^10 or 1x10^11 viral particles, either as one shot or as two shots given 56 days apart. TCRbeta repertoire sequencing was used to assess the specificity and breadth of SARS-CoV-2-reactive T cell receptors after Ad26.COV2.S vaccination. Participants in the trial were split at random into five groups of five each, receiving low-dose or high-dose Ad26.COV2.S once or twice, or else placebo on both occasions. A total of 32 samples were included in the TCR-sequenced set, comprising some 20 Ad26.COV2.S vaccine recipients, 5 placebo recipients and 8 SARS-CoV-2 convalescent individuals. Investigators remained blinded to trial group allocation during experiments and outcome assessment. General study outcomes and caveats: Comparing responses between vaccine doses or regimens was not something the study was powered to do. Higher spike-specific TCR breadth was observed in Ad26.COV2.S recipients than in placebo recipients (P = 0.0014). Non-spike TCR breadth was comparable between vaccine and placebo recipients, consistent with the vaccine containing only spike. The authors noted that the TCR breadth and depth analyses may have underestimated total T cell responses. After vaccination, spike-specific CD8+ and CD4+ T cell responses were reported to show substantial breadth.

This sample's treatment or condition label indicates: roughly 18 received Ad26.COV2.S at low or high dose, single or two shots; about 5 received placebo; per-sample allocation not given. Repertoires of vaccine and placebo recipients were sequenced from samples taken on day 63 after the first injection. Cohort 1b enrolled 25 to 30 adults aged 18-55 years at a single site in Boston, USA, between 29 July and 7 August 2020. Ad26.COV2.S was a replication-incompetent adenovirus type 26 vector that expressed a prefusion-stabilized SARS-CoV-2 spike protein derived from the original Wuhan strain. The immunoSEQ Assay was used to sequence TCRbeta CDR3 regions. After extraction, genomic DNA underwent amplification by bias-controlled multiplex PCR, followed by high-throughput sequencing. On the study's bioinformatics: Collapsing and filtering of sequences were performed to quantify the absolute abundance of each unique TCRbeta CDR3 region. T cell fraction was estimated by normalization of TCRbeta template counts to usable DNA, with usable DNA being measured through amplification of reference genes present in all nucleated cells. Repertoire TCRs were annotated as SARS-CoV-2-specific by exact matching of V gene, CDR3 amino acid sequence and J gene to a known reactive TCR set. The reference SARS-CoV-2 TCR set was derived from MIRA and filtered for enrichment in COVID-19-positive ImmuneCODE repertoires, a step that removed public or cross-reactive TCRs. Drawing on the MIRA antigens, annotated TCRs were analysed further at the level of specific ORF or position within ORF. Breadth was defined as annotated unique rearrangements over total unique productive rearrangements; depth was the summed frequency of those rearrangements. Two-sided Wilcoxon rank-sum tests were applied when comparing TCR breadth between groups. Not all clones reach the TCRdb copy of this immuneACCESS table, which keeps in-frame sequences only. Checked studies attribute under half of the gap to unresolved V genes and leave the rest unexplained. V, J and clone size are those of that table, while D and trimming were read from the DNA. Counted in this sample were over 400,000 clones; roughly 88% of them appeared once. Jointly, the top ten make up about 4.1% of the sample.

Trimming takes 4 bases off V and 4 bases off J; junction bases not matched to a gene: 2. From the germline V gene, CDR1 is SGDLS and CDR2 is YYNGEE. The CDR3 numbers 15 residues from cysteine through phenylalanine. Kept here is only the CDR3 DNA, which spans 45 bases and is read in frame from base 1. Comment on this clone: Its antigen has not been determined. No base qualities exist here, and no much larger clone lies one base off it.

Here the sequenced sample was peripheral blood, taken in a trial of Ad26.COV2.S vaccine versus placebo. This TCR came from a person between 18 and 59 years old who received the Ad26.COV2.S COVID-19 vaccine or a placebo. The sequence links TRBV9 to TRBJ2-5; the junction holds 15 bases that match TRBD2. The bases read TGTGCCAGCAGCCCGGGACTAGCGGGAGGAGAGACCCAGTACTTC. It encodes CASSPGLAGGETQYF.